These 21 T cell receptor beta chains came from one sample sequenced in a study of blood T cells in healthy people across ages. The second PCR ran about 6 to 12 cycles with a sample-barcoded 5' primer and J-beta primers. TCRdb reanalysed the 5' RACE reads using MiXCR and keeps one entry per CDR3 protein. Among hundreds of thousands of distinct CDR3 sequences listed, about 59% were seen once. The sequencing sample was made of blood. The receptors stem from a young man in good health.

The gene calls are TRBV3-1 and TRBJ2-4; D remains ambiguous. Germline CDR1 reads LGHDT; CDR2 reads YNNKEL (reference sequence). Trimming removed 4 bases from V and 9 bases from J, with 16 bases in between. The CDR3 runs 14 residues. CDR3 loop: CASSPRGYESIQYF. The CDR3 DNA is TGTGCCAGCAGCCCCAGAGGCTATGAGAGCATTCAGTACTTC.

V usage is TRBV6-2 or TRBV6-3 and J usage is TRBJ2-7; 7 bases agree with TRBD1. Germline CDR1 MNHEY, CDR2 SVGEGT. The CDR3 consists of 14 residues. With 7 bases clipped from V and 6 bases from J, the junction kept 12 bases outside the gene matches. As DNA, the CDR3 is TGTGCCAGCACCTTTGACAGGGTAGGACGCGAGCAGTACTTC. Amino acids: CASTFDRVGREQYF.

The chain employs TRBV7-2 and TRBJ2-7, with D possibly matching TRBD1 (5 bases). The CDR3 length is 15 residues. Trimming removed 8 bases at V and 1 base at J, with 18 bases between. Per the germline V gene, CDR1 is SGHTA and CDR2 is FQGNSA. Written as DNA, the CDR3 is TGTGCCAGCGGCTGGAGCGACAGTCTTTCCTACGAGCAGTACTTC. Amino acids: CASGWSDSLSYEQYF.

This chain joins TRBV12-3 or TRBV12-4 and TRBJ2-3, with D possibly called TRBD1 or TRBD2 (6 bases each). The CDR3 has 15 residues. V dropped 0 bases and J dropped 6 bases, with 13 bases sitting between them. CDR3 region: CASSLASRGRDTQYF. For the CDR3, the DNA is TGTGCCAGCAGTTTAGCCTCAAGGGGGAGGGATACGCAGTATTTT.

This clonotype has just a few counts. The chain joins TRBV4-3 to TRBJ2-5; TRBD2 might be the D (5 bases). The CDR3 has 15 residues. CDR1 is LGHNA, CDR2 YSLEER, per germline. The V and J ends lost 4 bases and 4 bases respectively, with 16 bases between them. Here the CDR3 DNA reads TGCGCCAGCAGCCCTAGCCCGGAAGCGCTAGAGACCCAGTACTTC. Translating it yields CASSPSPEALETQYF.

This clonotype was seen just once. V usage is TRBV3-1 and J usage is TRBJ1-6; the match to TRBD1 covers 9 bases. This CDR3 comprises 13 residues. From germline, CDR1 is LGHDT and CDR2 YNNKEL (reference sequence). J gave up 10 bases and V 5 bases, and 3 bases lay outside the gene matches. CDR3 coding DNA: TGTGCCAGCAGCGGGACAGGGCAATCACCCCTCCACTTT. Its protein is CASSGTGQSPLHF.

This clonotype was seen a few times. V and J are TRBV6-1 and TRBJ2-3; no clear D. In germline, CDR1 is MNHNS, CDR2 SASEGT. The V and J ends lost 7 bases and 6 bases respectively, with 11 bases between them. This CDR3 is 12 amino acids long. As DNA, the CDR3 is TGTGCCAGCACCCTTTCGTCGGATACGCAGTATTTT. Protein: CASTLSSDTQYF.

The chain couples TRBV10-3 to TRBJ2-7; 10 nucleotides agree with TRBD1. Germline CDR1 ENHRY, CDR2 SYGVKD. After removal of 7 bases from V and 4 bases from J, the junction contained 7 bases not matched to a gene. The CDR3 loop spans 14 amino acids. CDR3 sequence reads: CAINPTGGMYEQYF. The CDR3 nucleotides read TGTGCCATCAACCCGACAGGGGGCATGTACGAGCAGTACTTC.

Points on this clonotype: This may be a read error: a much more frequent sequence differs by one nucleotide. The chain links TRBV6-2 or TRBV6-3 to TRBJ2-1; no reliable D call. This CDR3 spans 12 amino acids. Germline values: CDR1 MNHEY, CDR2 SVGEGT. In DNA, the CDR3 is TGTGCCAGCAGGGGGTCCTACAGTGAGCAGTTCTTC. Its protein product is CASRGSYSEQFF.

A single count supports this clonotype. This chain uses TRBV11-2 with TRBJ2-5, with a possible D match to TRBD1 (5 bases). CDR1 is SGHAT, CDR2 FQNNGV, per germline. This CDR3 comprises 14 residues. V was shortened by 5 bases and J by 5 bases, with 15 bases between the two germline ends. DNA for the CDR3: TGTGCCAGCAGCCTCGCGCAGGGTGAGGAGACCCAGTACTTC. This translates into CASSLAQGEETQYF.

The chain carries TRBV7-2 and TRBJ2-5; 7 bases match TRBD1. The DNA end is more similar to TRBJ2-7, so the J call may be wrong. Per the germline V gene, CDR1 is SGHTA and CDR2 is FQGNSA. The CDR3 runs 13 residues. CDR3 region: CASSWTQGYEQYF. The DNA for the CDR3 is TGTGCCAGCAGCTGGACACAGGGGTACGAGCAGTACTTC.

The chain recombines TRBV6-6 with TRBJ1-2; TRBD1 matches at 9 bases. The CDR3 covers 15 residues. J lost 5 bases, V lost 2 bases, and 6 bases had no gene match. Germline V CDR1 and CDR2: MNHNY, SVGAGI (reference sequence). The CDR3 sequence: CASSYAGQGSYGYTF. CDR3 sequence (DNA): TGTGCCAGCAGTTACGCCGGACAGGGGTCGTATGGCTACACCTTC.

With respect to this clonotype: The junction does not match germline at one end; this may be a read error. The chain has TRBV15 and TRBJ2-4; 9 nucleotides match TRBD1. The length of the CDR3 is 15 residues. The germline V gene has CDR1 LNHNV and CDR2 YYDKDF (reference sequence). CDR3 DNA: TGTGCCACCAGCGGAGACAGGGGGGAGAAAAACATTCAGTACTTC. Translation: CATSGDRGEKNIQYF.

The J gene is TRBJ2-5, the V gene TRBV29-1; 10 positions match TRBD2. With V trimmed by 8 bases and J by 4 bases, 7 bases remained unmatched. Looked up from germline, CDR1 is SQVTM and CDR2 is ANQGSEA. The CDR3 covers 13 residues. The CDR3 protein is CSYSGLAAETQYF. CDR3 sequence (DNA): TGCAGCTACTCCGGACTAGCGGCAGAGACCCAGTACTTC.

On this clonotype itself: A read error may be the cause here, since a much bigger clone is one base away. The genes are TRBV20-1 and TRBJ2-1, with D perhaps matching TRBD1 (8 bases). Trimming removed 3 bases at V and 4 bases at J, with 19 bases between. The CDR3 is made up of 16 amino acids. In germline, CDR1 is DFQATT, CDR2 SNEGSKA (reference sequence). CDR3 sequence reads: CSARGPEQGGYNEQFF. CDR3 coding DNA: TGCAGTGCTAGGGGACCGGAACAGGGGGGGTACAATGAGCAGTTCTTC.

The chain joins TRBV6-4 to TRBJ1-5; possible D gene TRBD1, 5 bases. There are 14 residues in the CDR3. Trimming pared 3 bases from V and 3 bases from J, leaving 9 bases between. Germline V gene lookup returns CDR1 MRHNA and CDR2 SNTAGT. This chain's CDR3 is CASSEGVNNQPQHF. DNA of the CDR3: TGTGCCAGCAGTGAAGGGGTGAACAATCAGCCCCAGCATTTT.

The chain joins TRBV4-3 to TRBJ1-2; TRBD1 agrees at 8 bases. V lost 1 base to trimming and J lost 4 bases; unmatched junction nucleotides: 14. Germline CDR1 is LGHNA and CDR2 is YSLEER. The CDR3 runs 18 residues. The CDR3 DNA reads as TGCGCCAGCAGCCAAGTAGATCTGGCAGGGGGCTCATTCTATGGCTACACCTTC. Translation: CASSQVDLAGGSFYGYTF.

This chain joins TRBV12-3 or TRBV12-4 and TRBJ1-2; maybe TRBD1 (5 bases). Between the trimmed V and J ends, which lost 5 bases and 5 bases, there was a span of 18 bases. This CDR3 region has 15 residues. As DNA, the CDR3 is TGTGCCAGCAGTGCCGGGACCGACTCGTGGTATGGCTACACCTTC. Protein sequence: CASSAGTDSWYGYTF.

V and J are TRBV9 and TRBJ2-1, with TRBD1 as a possible D gene (5 bases). Trimming removed 0 bases at V and 3 bases at J, with 13 bases between. The CDR3 sequence is 16 residues long. CDR1 and CDR2 from the germline V gene are SGDLS and YYNGEE. The CDR3 loop reads CASSVGGHSFYNEQFF. CDR3 coding DNA: TGTGCCAGCAGCGTAGGAGGACACTCCTTCTACAATGAGCAGTTCTTC.

The chain combines TRBV4-2 with TRBJ2-7; D gene uncertain. Germline V gives CDR1 LGHNA, CDR2 YNFKEQ. The CDR3 has 12 amino acids. The ends were cut back, 1 base at V and 7 bases at J, with 8 bases in the middle. The DNA of the CDR3 is TGTGCCAGCAGCCAAGTGTCTCGGGAGCAGTACTTC. Translating it yields CASSQVSREQYF.

V and J are TRBV18 and TRBJ2-5, with a tentative D call TRBD1 (5 bases). The CDR3 covers 13 residues. Trimming left V 2 bases short and J 2 bases short, with 6 bases between. The germline V gene encodes CDR1 KGHSH and CDR2 LQKENI. The CDR3 DNA reads as TGTGCCAGCTCACCATGGACACAAGAGACCCAGTACTTC. This sequence encodes CASSPWTQETQYF.